The clone carrying this TCR beta chain was recorded many times. Its antigen is still unknown. This sample is part of a study of early T cells in non-severe SARS-CoV-2 infection. Overall study context: Sequenced bulk RNA came from whole blood that was unsorted, and chains were unpaired.

The J segment lost 3 bases and the V segment lost 6 bases, leaving 9 bases of the junction unmatched. The CDR3 spans 15 residues. Germline-derived CDR1 and CDR2 are MDHEN and SYDVKM. The TCR library protocol was used to attach unique molecular identifiers. These identifiers were attached to individual cDNA molecules. Each CDR3 protein is one row after TCRdb ran MiXCR on the 5' RACE reads. The sample consists of approximately 65,000 distinct CDR3 sequences, about 13% of them appearing once. Whole-study findings and limits: Lookups in VDJdb leaned toward anti-spike CD8 responses and missed private and CD4 specificities.

V gene TRBV28 combines with J gene TRBJ2-7; TRBD1 matches 9 bases. The receptor was isolated from an adult who was a healthcare worker with PCR-confirmed SARS-CoV-2 infection or an uninfected control (not recorded which). The material sequenced was whole blood. The CDR3 DNA follows: TGTGCCAGCAGCCCCCCGGGACAGGGCTTCTACGAGCAGTACTTC. Translating gives CASSPPGQGFYEQYF.